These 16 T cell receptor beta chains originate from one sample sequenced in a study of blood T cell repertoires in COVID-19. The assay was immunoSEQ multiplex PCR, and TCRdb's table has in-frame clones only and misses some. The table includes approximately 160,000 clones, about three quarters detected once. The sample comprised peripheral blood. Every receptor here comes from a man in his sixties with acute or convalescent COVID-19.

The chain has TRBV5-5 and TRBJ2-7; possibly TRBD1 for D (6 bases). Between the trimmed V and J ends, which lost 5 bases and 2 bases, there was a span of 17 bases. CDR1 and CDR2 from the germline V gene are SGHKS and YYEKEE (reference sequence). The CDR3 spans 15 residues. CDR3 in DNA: TGTGCCAGCAGAGGAGCCCGGGACATTACCTACGAGCAGTACTTC. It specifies CASRGARDITYEQYF.

CDR3 DNA: TGTGCCAGCAGCTCGACAGGGAGTCGAACTGAAGCTTTCTTT. Residues: CASSSTGSRTEAFF. The gene calls are TRBV5-6 and TRBJ1-1, with 7 positions matching TRBD1. Germline values: CDR1 SGHDT, CDR2 YYEEEE. V lost 3 bases, J lost 5 bases, and 7 bases stayed unmatched. This CDR3 has 14 amino acids.

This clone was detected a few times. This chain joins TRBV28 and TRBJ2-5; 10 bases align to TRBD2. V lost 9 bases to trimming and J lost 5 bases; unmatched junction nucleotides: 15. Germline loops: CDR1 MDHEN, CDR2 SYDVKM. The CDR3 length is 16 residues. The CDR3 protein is CASSKVLAGVEETQYF. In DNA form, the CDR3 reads TGTGCCAGTTCTAAGGTTCTAGCGGGGGTGGAGGAGACCCAGTACTTC.

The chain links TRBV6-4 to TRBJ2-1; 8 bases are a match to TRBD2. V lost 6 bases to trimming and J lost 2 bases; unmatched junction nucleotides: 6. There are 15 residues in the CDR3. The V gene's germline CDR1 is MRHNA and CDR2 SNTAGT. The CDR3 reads CASSILAAPYNEQFF. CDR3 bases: TGTGCCAGCAGCATACTAGCGGCCCCCTACAATGAGCAGTTCTTC.

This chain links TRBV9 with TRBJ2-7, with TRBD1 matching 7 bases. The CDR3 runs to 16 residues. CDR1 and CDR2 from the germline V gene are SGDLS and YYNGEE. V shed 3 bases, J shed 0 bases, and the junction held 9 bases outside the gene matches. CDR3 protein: CASSALGGGSSYEQYF. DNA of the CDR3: TGTGCCAGCAGCGCCCTAGGGGGCGGAAGCTCCTACGAGCAGTACTTC.

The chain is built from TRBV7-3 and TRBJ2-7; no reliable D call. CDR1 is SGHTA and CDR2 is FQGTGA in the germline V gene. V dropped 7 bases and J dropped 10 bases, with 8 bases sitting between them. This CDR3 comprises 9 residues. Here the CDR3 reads CASKQVQYF. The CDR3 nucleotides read TGTGCCAGCAAGCAGGTCCAGTACTTC.

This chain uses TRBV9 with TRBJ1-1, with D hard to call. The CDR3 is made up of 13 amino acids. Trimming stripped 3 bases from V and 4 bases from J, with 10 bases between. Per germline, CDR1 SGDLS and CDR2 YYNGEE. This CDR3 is CASSAHLGTEAFF. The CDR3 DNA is TGTGCCAGCAGCGCCCACCTAGGCACTGAAGCTTTCTTT.

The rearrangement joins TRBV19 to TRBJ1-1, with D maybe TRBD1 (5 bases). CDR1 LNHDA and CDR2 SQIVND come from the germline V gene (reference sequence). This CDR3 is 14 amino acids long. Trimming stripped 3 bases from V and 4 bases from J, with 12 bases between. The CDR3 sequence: CASSIPGRGTEAFF. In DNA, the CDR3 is TGTGCCAGTAGTATCCCAGGGCGGGGCACTGAAGCTTTCTTT.

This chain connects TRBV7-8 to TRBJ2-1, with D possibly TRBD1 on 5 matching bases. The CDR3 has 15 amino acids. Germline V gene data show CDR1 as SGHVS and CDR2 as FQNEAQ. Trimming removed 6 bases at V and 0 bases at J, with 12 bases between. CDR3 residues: CASRPTASSYNEQFF. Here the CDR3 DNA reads TGTGCCAGCAGGCCGACAGCCAGCTCCTACAATGAGCAGTTCTTC. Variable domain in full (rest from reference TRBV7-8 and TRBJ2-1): GAGVSQSPRYKVAKRGQDVALRCDPISGHVSLFWYQQALGQGPEFLTYFQNEAQLDKSGLPSDRFFAERPEGSVSTLKIQRTQQEDSAVYLCASRPTASSYNEQFFGPGTRLTVL.

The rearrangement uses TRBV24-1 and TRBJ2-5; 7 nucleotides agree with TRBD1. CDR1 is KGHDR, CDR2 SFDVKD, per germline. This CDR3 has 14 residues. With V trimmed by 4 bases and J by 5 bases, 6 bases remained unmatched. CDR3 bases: TGTGCCACCAGTGACAACAGGGGTGGGGAGACCCAGTACTTC. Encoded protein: CATSDNRGGETQYF.

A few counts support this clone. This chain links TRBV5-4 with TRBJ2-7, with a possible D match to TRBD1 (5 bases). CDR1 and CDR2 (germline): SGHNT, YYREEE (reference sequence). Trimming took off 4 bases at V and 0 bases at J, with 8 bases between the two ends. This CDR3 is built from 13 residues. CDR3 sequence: CASSKDNSYEQYF. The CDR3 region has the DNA TGTGCCAGCAGCAAGGACAACTCCTACGAGCAGTACTTC. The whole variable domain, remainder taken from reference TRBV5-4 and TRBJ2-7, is ETGVTQSPTHLIKTRGQQVTLRCSSQSGHNTVSWYQQALGQGPQFIFQYYREEENGRGNFPPRFSGLQFPNYSSELNVNALELDDSALYLCASSKDNSYEQYFGPGTRLTVT.

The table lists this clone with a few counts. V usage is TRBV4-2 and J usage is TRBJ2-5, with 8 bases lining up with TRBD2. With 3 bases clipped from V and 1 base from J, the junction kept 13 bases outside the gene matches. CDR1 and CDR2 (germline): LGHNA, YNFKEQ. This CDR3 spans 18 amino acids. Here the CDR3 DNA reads TGTGCCAGCAGCCACCCCGGGGCGAGCGGGGGATCCCAAGAGACCCAGTACTTC. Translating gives CASSHPGASGGSQETQYF.

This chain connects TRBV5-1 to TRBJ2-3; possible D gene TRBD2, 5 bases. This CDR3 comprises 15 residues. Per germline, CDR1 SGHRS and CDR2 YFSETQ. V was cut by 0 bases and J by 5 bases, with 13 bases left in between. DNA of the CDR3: TGCGCCAGCAGCTTGGTTGGTAGGAGCGGAGATACGCAGTATTTT. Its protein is CASSLVGRSGDTQYF.

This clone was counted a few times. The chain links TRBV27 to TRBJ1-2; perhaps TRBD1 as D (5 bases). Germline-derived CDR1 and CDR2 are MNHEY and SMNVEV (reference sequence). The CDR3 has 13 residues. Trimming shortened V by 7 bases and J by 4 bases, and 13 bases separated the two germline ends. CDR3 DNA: TGTGCCAGCAAGGGAGGGGAGAGCTATGGCTACACCTTC. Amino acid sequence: CASKGGESYGYTF.

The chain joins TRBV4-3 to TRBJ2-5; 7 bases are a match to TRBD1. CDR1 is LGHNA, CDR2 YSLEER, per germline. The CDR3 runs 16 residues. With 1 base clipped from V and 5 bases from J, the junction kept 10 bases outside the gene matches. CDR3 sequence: CASSQGSPGGKETQYF. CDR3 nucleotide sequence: TGCGCCAGCAGCCAAGGATCCCCAGGGGGTAAGGAGACCCAGTACTTC.

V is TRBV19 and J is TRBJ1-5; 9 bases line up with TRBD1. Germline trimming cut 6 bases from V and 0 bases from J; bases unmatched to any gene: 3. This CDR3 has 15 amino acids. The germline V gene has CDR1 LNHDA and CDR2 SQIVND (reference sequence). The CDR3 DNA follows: TGTGCCAGTAGGTGGACAGGGGATAGCAATCAGCCCCAGCATTTT. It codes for CASRWTGDSNQPQHF.